Listed below are T cell receptor beta chains from one sample, sequenced in a study of CD8+ T cells in alopecia areata. TCRdb's copy holds only in-frame clones and misses some; the assay was immunoSEQ multiplex PCR. The repertoire holds more than 140,000 clones, 70% to 90% seen once, with less than 15% in the top ten. Source: CD8+ T cells sorted from blood, taken at week 4, from a patient treated with tofacitinib. Receptor source: a human donor with alopecia areata. The CDR3 runs from the conserved cysteine through the conserved F or W. D genes are given only for firm matches. A clone size is listed for some rows: how often the clone was seen (once, few, many), or a class if it is expanded.

TRBD1,TRBJ2-7,.,TRBV7-9,TGTGCCAGCAGCCCCCGGGACAGGCATTACGAGCAGTACTTC,CASSPRDRHYEQYF
TRBD1,TRBJ2-7,.,TRBV4-2,TGTGCCAGCAGCCAAGAAAGGCAGGGGGCGTACAGCTCCTACGAGCAGTACTTC,CASSQERQGAYSSYEQYF
.,TRBJ2-2,once,TRBV7-9,TGTGCCAGCAGCTTAAGGCTCGAGAGACAAACCGGGGAGCTGTTTTTT,CASSLRLERQTGELFF
TRBD1,TRBJ1-5,.,TRBV6-1,TGTGCCAGCAGTGGGGGACAGGGAGGTCAGCCCCAGCATTTT,CASSGGQGGQPQHF
.,TRBJ1-1,.,TRBV5-1,TGCGCCAGCAGCCCGGAGGGGCTGGACACTGAAGCTTTCTTT,CASSPEGLDTEAFF
.,TRBJ2-2,.,TRBV10-2,TGCGCCAGCACAAGAGTAGCGAGGTTCCCCGGGGAGCTGTTTTTT,CASTRVARFPGELFF
.,TRBJ2-7,once,TRBV9,TGTGCCAGCAGCGTAGAGGCAGGGGACCCCTACGAGCAGTACTTC,CASSVEAGDPYEQYF
.,TRBJ2-3,.,TRBV9,TGTGCCAGCGGGGGGACGCAGTATTTT,CASGGTQYF
.,TRBJ2-7,.,TRBV7-6,TGTGCCAGCAGCTTAGGGACAGAAAATCACGAGCAGTACTTC,CASSLGTENHEQYF
TRBD1,TRBJ2-1,.,TRBV7-9,TGTGCCAGCAGCCAGAAGGGACAGGAGTACAATGAGCAGTTCTTC,CASSQKGQEYNEQFF